This TCR beta chain is drawn from a study of T-cell memory formation after mild COVID-19. In TCRdb, the 5' RACE reads were re-called with MiXCR into one record per CDR3 protein. This table has around 400,000 distinct CDR3 sequences, roughly 24% appearing once. This clonotype occurred a few times. The V end lost 3 bases, the J end lost 0 bases, and 12 bases lay between the germline ends. Germline CDR1 MGHDK, CDR2 SYGVNS. The CDR3 extends over 15 amino acids. The sequence was obtained from an adult woman who had mild COVID-19 (a few samples of this study predate the infection). Cell type and time point are not known. The material sequenced was PBMCs or a T cell subset sorted from them (not recorded which). The gene calls are TRBV25-1 and TRBJ2-7; D might be TRBD1 (6 bases). The CDR3 is CASSENRVPSYEQYF. CDR3 sequence (DNA): TGTGCCAGCAGTGAGAACAGGGTTCCCTCCTACGAGCAGTACTTC.